The 12 T cell receptor beta chains below come from one sample, sequenced in a study of T cell responses to AZD1222 COVID-19 vaccine. TCRdb keeps only in-frame clones here, not all; method: immunoSEQ multiplex PCR. The table includes about 100,000 clones, approximately 90% detected once. The sample was peripheral blood, taken on day 0 of AZD1222 vaccination. The receptors originated from an adult in good health.

The chain couples TRBV7-2 to TRBJ2-1, with TRBD2 as a possible D gene (6 bases). With 5 bases removed from V and 7 bases from J, the gap between germline ends came to 15 bases. The CDR3 runs to 14 residues. The V gene's germline CDR1 is SGHTA and CDR2 FQGNSA. CDR3 coding DNA: TGTGCCAGCAGCAATAGCGGCGGTAAGAATGAGCAGTTCTTC. Residues: CASSNSGGKNEQFF.

This CDR3 reads CASSQGLVSSEQFF. CDR3 nucleotide sequence: TGTGCCAGCAGCCAGGGACTAGTGTCTAGTGAGCAGTTCTTC. The gene calls are TRBV14 and TRBJ2-1; 8 nucleotides agree with TRBD2. There are 14 residues in the CDR3. V lost 3 bases to trimming and J lost 9 bases; unmatched junction nucleotides: 7. The germline V gene has CDR1 SGHDN and CDR2 FVKESK.

The J gene is TRBJ2-7, the V gene TRBV5-8; 9 bases agree with TRBD1. The CDR3 loop spans 15 amino acids. Per the germline V gene, CDR1 is SGHTS and CDR2 is YDEGEE. Losses at the gene ends were 3 bases for V and 6 bases for J; bases not matched to a gene: 10. CDR3 loop: CASSSGTGIFGEQYF. The CDR3 DNA reads as TGTGCCAGCAGCTCCGGGACAGGGATTTTTGGCGAGCAGTACTTC. The full variable domain, completed using reference TRBV5-8 and TRBJ2-7, is EAGVTQSPTHLIKTRGQQATLRCSPISGHTSVYWYQQALGLGLQFLLWYDEGEERNRGNFPPRFSGRQFPNYSSELNVNALELEDSALYLCASSSGTGIFGEQYFGPGTRLTVT.

The V and J genes are TRBV5-8 and TRBJ2-1, with 11 nucleotides matching TRBD2. V gave up 1 base and J gave up 4 bases; unmatched junction bases: 13. The CDR3 runs to 19 residues. CDR1 is SGHTS, CDR2 YDEGEE, per germline. This chain's CDR3 is CASSLYDGDGTSGYNEQFF. In DNA, the CDR3 is TGTGCCAGCAGCTTGTACGATGGGGACGGGACTAGCGGATACAATGAGCAGTTCTTC.

The chain carries TRBV25-1 and TRBJ1-4; no reliable D call. V shed 3 bases and J shed 8 bases, with 10 bases lying between them. The CDR3 loop spans 13 amino acids. Germline V gene sequence: CDR1 MGHDK, CDR2 SYGVNS. CDR3 coding DNA: TGTGCCAGCAGTGAGGTAGGGAGGGAAAAACTGTTTTTT. Its translation is CASSEVGREKLFF.

The table lists this clone with a count of one. CDR3 bases: TGTGCCAGCAGTGAAGGGGCCGGCTCTGGAAACACCATATATTTT. As protein: CASSEGAGSGNTIYF. The chain joins TRBV2 to TRBJ1-3; unclear D gene. Trimming cost V 1 base and J 0 bases, with 7 bases left between them. Germline values: CDR1 SNHLY, CDR2 FYNNEI. This CDR3 contains 15 residues.

This clone was seen just once. This rearrangement joins TRBV5-1 to TRBJ1-4; D gene ambiguous. This CDR3 region has 13 residues. Trimming removed 1 base at V and 3 bases at J, with 4 bases between. Germline loops: CDR1 SGHRS, CDR2 YFSETQ. The CDR3: CASSLRANEKLFF. The CDR3 nucleotides read TGCGCCAGCAGCTTGCGGGCTAATGAAAAACTGTTTTTT. Based on the CDR3 plus reference TRBV5-1 and TRBJ1-4, the full variable domain is KAGVTQTPRYLIKTRGQQVTLSCSPISGHRSVSWYQQTPGQGLQFLFEYFSETQRNKGNFPGRFSGRQFSNSRSEMNVSTLELGDSALYLCASSLRANEKLFFGSGTQLSVL.

The genes are TRBV12-3 or TRBV12-4 and TRBJ2-7; D is unresolved. The CDR3 length is 11 residues. Trimming shortened V by 6 bases and J by 7 bases, and 10 bases separated the two germline ends. The CDR3 coding sequence is TGTGCCAGCAGCGCTCTTGATGAGCAGTACTTC. Protein sequence: CASSALDEQYF.

The gene calls are TRBV6-1 and TRBJ1-4, with a tentative D call TRBD1 (5 bases). This CDR3 comprises 15 residues. The germline gives CDR1 MNHNS, CDR2 SASEGT. Trimming removed 5 bases from V and 7 bases from J, with 17 bases in between. The CDR3 sequence is CASSNNGGRVEKLFF. DNA of the CDR3: TGTGCCAGCAGTAACAATGGGGGAAGGGTTGAAAAACTGTTTTTT.

The sample holds one count of this clone. The J gene is TRBJ1-2, the V gene TRBV6-5; tentative D call: TRBD1 (5 bases). There are 14 residues in the CDR3. V was shortened by 4 bases and J by 3 bases, with 12 bases between the two germline ends. The V gene's germline CDR1 is MNHEY and CDR2 SVGAGI. The CDR3 DNA sequence: TGTGCCAGCAGTTCACGGGGGGTAGACTATGGCTACACCTTC. Its protein product is CASSSRGVDYGYTF.

To note about this clone: Other DNA sequences in the sample encode the same CDR3. J is TRBJ1-5 and V is TRBV11-2; 9 bases are a match to TRBD1. Trimming removed 3 bases from V and 4 bases from J; junction bases left unmatched: 4. Germline V gene data show CDR1 as SGHAT and CDR2 as FQNNGV. This CDR3 region has 15 residues. CDR3: CASSLSGTGNQPQHF. The CDR3 DNA is TGTGCCAGCAGCTTGTCCGGGACAGGGAATCAGCCCCAGCATTTT.

The chain recombines TRBV5-6 with TRBJ1-2; TRBD1 is a possible D gene (6 bases). Germline values: CDR1 SGHDT, CDR2 YYEEEE. The CDR3 loop spans 14 amino acids. The V end was cut by 2 bases, the J end by 4 bases, with 12 bases between. The CDR3 DNA reads as TGTGCCAGCAGCTTCACCGGGACAAGCTATGGCTACACCTTC. This translates into CASSFTGTSYGYTF.